The clone carrying this TCR beta chain was detected many times. This sample stems from a study of early T cells in non-severe SARS-CoV-2 infection. The CDR3 is made up of 15 amino acids. Germline CDR1 is SGHVS and CDR2 is FNYEAQ. The V end was cut by 0 bases, the J end by 0 bases, with 9 bases between. Unique molecular identifiers tagged individual cDNA molecules. TCRdb re-called the 5' RACE reads with MiXCR, one entry per CDR3 protein. The table lists approximately 40,000 distinct CDR3 sequences, roughly 9.9% of them singletons. Sequencing used whole blood. The chain recombines TRBV7-6 with TRBJ2-7; D is ambiguous. The source of this sequence is an adult who was a healthcare worker with PCR-confirmed SARS-CoV-2 infection or an uninfected control (not recorded which). The CDR3 nucleotides are TGTGCCAGCAGCTTAGCGCCAGGAATCTCCTACGAGCAGTACTTC. Its protein product is CASSLAPGISYEQYF.